This TCR beta chain is drawn from a study of blood T cell repertoires in COVID-19. As for the study in general: The analysed material was cDNA or gDNA that came from T cells, B-cell-depleted T cells, or PBMCs.

In its sample, this clone was seen a few times. Clones were read by immunoSEQ multiplex PCR, and TCRdb kept only the in-frame ones, dropping some. Here the sample spans around 310,000 clones, approximately 89% being singletons. Participants' own reports of clinical history determined their cohort assignment. This CDR3 has 14 residues. V was trimmed by 2 bases and J by 4 bases, leaving 14 bases between them. The V gene's germline CDR1 is GTSNPN and CDR2 SVGIG (reference sequence). Sequencing was performed on PBMCs or T cells enriched from blood (not recorded which). The clonotype was recovered from a woman under 40 who had recovered from COVID-19. The J gene is TRBJ1-2, the V gene TRBV30, with D unresolved. CDR3 sequence (DNA): TGTGCCTGGAGTCTCGAGGTACGGAGCTATGGCTACACCTTC. Its protein is CAWSLEVRSYGYTF. Variable domain in full (rest from reference TRBV30 and TRBJ1-2): SQTIHQWPATLVQPVGSPLSLECTVEGTSNPNLYWYRQAAGRGLQLLFYSVGIGQISSEVPQNLSASRPQDRQFILSSKKLLLSDSGFYLCAWSLEVRSYGYTFGSGTRLTVV.